The 22 T cell receptor beta chains reported below all come from one sample, sequenced in a study of identical twins. Each CDR3 protein is one row after TCRdb ran MiXCR on the 5' RACE reads. The table records around 470,000 distinct CDR3 sequences, 14% of them present only once. This sample was shared with a second study, whose subject was yellow fever vaccine responses in identical twins.

Sequenced input: CD4+ T cells sorted from blood. Every receptor here comes from a woman under 30 in good health.

The chain uses TRBV20-1 and TRBJ2-7, with 9 nucleotides matching TRBD2. V shed 6 bases and J 3 bases; nucleotides not matched to a gene: 6. The CDR3 is 13 residues long. In germline, CDR1 is DFQATT, CDR2 SNEGSKA (reference sequence). CDR3 protein: CSAPGTSNYEQYF. The CDR3 DNA sequence: TGCAGTGCCCCCGGGACTAGCAACTACGAGCAGTACTTC.

In this sample, this clonotype turned up a few times. This chain links TRBV7-2 with TRBJ2-7; TRBD1 matches 8 bases. From germline, CDR1 is SGHTA and CDR2 FQGNSA. V shed 5 bases and J 3 bases; nucleotides not matched to a gene: 3. There are 13 residues in the CDR3. In DNA form, the CDR3 reads TGTGCCAGCAGCCCGGACAGGGACTACGAGCAGTACTTC. Residues: CASSPDRDYEQYF.

V usage is TRBV20-1 and J usage is TRBJ2-7; TRBD1 matches 8 bases. The CDR3 has 13 residues. The trim removed 4 bases at V and 2 bases at J, leaving 4 bases unmatched. Germline loops: CDR1 DFQATT, CDR2 SNEGSKA (reference sequence). The CDR3 here is CSATRTGPYEQYF. CDR3 nucleotide sequence: TGCAGTGCTACACGGACAGGGCCCTACGAGCAGTACTTC.

This clonotype was detected ten times or more. The chain carries TRBV5-1 and TRBJ2-7, with D unclear. CDR3 length equals 15 residues. Germline assignment: CDR1 SGHRS and CDR2 YFSETQ. The germline V and J ends were trimmed by 4 bases and 5 bases, with 19 bases remaining between them. The CDR3 here is CASSELGSGVNEQYF. CDR3 bases: TGCGCCAGCAGCGAGCTGGGATCGGGTGTCAACGAGCAGTACTTC.

The chain combines TRBV5-5 with TRBJ1-2, with D uncertain. CDR3 size: 11 residues. Between the trimmed V and J ends, which lost 5 bases and 8 bases, there was a span of 10 bases. Germline V gene sequence: CDR1 SGHKS, CDR2 YYEKEE (reference sequence). In nucleotides, the CDR3 is TGTGCCAGCAGTAAACCCCGGGGCTACACCTTC. Protein sequence: CASSKPRGYTF.

J is TRBJ2-2 and V is TRBV18; 7 nucleotides agree with TRBD1. The J segment lost 1 base and the V segment lost 3 bases, leaving 2 bases of the junction unmatched. Germline V gives CDR1 KGHSH, CDR2 LQKENI. The CDR3 spans 15 residues. The CDR3, as DNA: TGTGCCAGCTCACCGCAGGGGGTGAACACCGGGGAGCTGTTTTTT. It codes for CASSPQGVNTGELFF.

The CDR3 sequence is CASRPPLGSQFF. In nucleotides, the CDR3 is TGTGCCAGCAGACCTCCCCTTGGGTCGCAGTTCTTC. The gene calls are TRBV12-3 or TRBV12-4 and TRBJ2-1; D unclear. Trimming stripped 6 bases from V and 12 bases from J, with 15 bases between. CDR3 length: 12 amino acids.

V and J are TRBV9 and TRBJ2-6, with 9 bases fitting TRBD1. The CDR3 covers 17 residues. Losses at the gene ends were 0 bases for V and 2 bases for J; bases not matched to a gene: 3. CDR1 is SGDLS and CDR2 is YYNGEE in the germline V gene. The CDR3 nucleotides are TGTGCCAGCAGCGTAGTCACAGGGGGCCCTGGGGCCAACGTCCTGACTTTC. Translated, it gives CASSVVTGGPGANVLTF.

This clonotype showed up just a few times. The CDR3 protein is CATSRGPKNIQYF. The CDR3 coding sequence is TGTGCCACCTCCCGGGGCCCCAAAAACATTCAGTACTTC. The chain couples TRBV15 to TRBJ2-4; D possibly matches TRBD1 or TRBD2 (5 bases each). Trimming took off 8 bases at V and 2 bases at J, with 10 bases between the two ends. The CDR3 has 13 residues. Germline CDR1 and CDR2: LNHNV and YYDKDF (reference sequence). Using reference TRBV15 and TRBJ2-4 for the parts outside the CDR3, the full variable domain is DAMVIQNPRYQVTQFGKPVTLSCSQTLNHNVMYWYQQKSSQAPKLLFHYYDKDFNNEADTPDNFQSRRPNTSFCFLDIRSPGLGDTAMYLCATSRGPKNIQYFGAGTRLSVL.

V is TRBV14 and J is TRBJ2-1; weak D call: TRBD1 (5 bases). This CDR3 comprises 15 residues. V was pared by 2 bases and J by 1 base, with 9 bases between. CDR1 SGHDN and CDR2 FVKESK come from the germline V gene. CDR3 sequence (DNA): TGTGCCAGCAGCCAACCAGGGTTATCCTACAATGAGCAGTTCTTC. Translation gives CASSQPGLSYNEQFF.

V gene TRBV7-2 combines with J gene TRBJ2-2, with 7 bases fitting TRBD1. Germline loops: CDR1 SGHTA, CDR2 FQGNSA. This CDR3 has 17 residues. V was pared by 4 bases and J by 2 bases, with 10 bases of the junction left unmatched. The CDR3 DNA sequence: TGTGCCAGCAGCTCCCAACCGGGACAGCTAAACACCGGGGAGCTGTTTTTT. Translated, it gives CASSSQPGQLNTGELFF.

This clonotype was detected only a few times. Here the CDR3 reads CASSHINYKGGEQYF. For the CDR3, the DNA is TGTGCCAGCAGCCACATTAATTACAAGGGGGGCGAGCAGTACTTC. The rearrangement uses TRBV12-3 or TRBV12-4 and TRBJ2-7; D possibly uses TRBD1 or TRBD2 (6 bases each). CDR3 length: 15 residues. Trimming took 6 bases from V and 6 from J, leaving 21 bases between them.

This clonotype was observed a handful of times. The rearrangement uses TRBV7-8 and TRBJ2-6; 9 bases match TRBD1. V dropped 5 bases and J dropped 4; count of bases not matched to a gene: 15. Germline V lookup: CDR1 SGHVS, CDR2 FQNEAQ. CDR3 length equals 19 residues. The CDR3 sequence: CASSLVVTGGTSGANVLTF. The CDR3 nucleotides read TGTGCCAGCAGCCTAGTCGTGACAGGGGGTACCTCAGGGGCCAACGTCCTGACTTTC.

This clonotype was detected many times. The chain has TRBV3-1 and TRBJ2-7; D possibly corresponds to TRBD2 (6 bases). V was cut by 1 base and J by 5 bases, with 15 bases left in between. Germline values: CDR1 LGHDT, CDR2 YNNKEL (reference sequence). CDR3 length: 15 amino acids. CDR3 coding DNA: TGTGCCAGCAGCCAAGTGATCACGGGAGTCCACGAGCAGTACTTC. This gives the protein CASSQVITGVHEQYF.

This chain connects TRBV3-1 to TRBJ2-5; D possibly uses TRBD1 or TRBD2 (5 bases each). The V end lost 4 bases, the J end lost 4 bases, and 16 bases lay between the germline ends. Germline assignment: CDR1 LGHDT and CDR2 YNNKEL (reference sequence). This CDR3 is built from 15 residues. In nucleotides, the CDR3 is TGTGCCAGCAGCCCAACTGGCCCGAGGGGAGAGACCCAGTACTTC. Its translation: CASSPTGPRGETQYF.

This clonotype has more than one count but fewer than ten. The V gene is TRBV29-1, the J gene TRBJ2-5; unclear D gene. There are 11 residues in the CDR3. The V gene's germline CDR1 is SQVTM and CDR2 ANQGSEA. The ends were cut back, 4 bases at V and 4 bases at J, with 7 bases in the middle. The chain's CDR3 is CSVAERETQYF. CDR3 sequence (DNA): TGCAGCGTTGCAGAGAGAGAGACCCAGTACTTC.

This clonotype was found a few times. The chain recombines TRBV7-3 with TRBJ2-3; the D gene is possibly TRBD1 (6 bases). This CDR3 has 12 residues. Germline V CDR1 and CDR2: SGHTA, FQGTGA. Trimming left V 5 bases short and J 5 bases short, with 8 bases between. CDR3 DNA sequence: TGTGCCAGCAGCGGGACAAGAGATACGCAGTATTTT. This gives the protein CASSGTRDTQYF.

The gene calls are TRBV19 and TRBJ1-5, with D perhaps TRBD1 (5 bases). The V gene's germline CDR1 is LNHDA and CDR2 SQIVND (reference sequence). The V gene lost 6 bases and the J gene lost 0 bases, with 15 bases spanning the gap. This CDR3 region has 16 residues. The DNA for the CDR3 is TGTGCCAGTAGAAGTAGAGGACAAAATAGCAATCAGCCCCAGCATTTT. Translation: CASRSRGQNSNQPQHF.

The J gene is TRBJ2-7, the V gene TRBV6-1, with TRBD1 matching 9 bases. The CDR3 loop spans 17 amino acids. Germline V CDR1 and CDR2: MNHNS, SASEGT. Germline trimming cut 2 bases from V and 7 bases from J; bases unmatched to any gene: 15. The DNA of the CDR3 is TGTGCCAGCAGTGAACTCCCACAGGGGGCTTATTCGGGAGAGCAGTACTTC. Protein sequence: CASSELPQGAYSGEQYF.

This sequence joins TRBV28 and TRBJ1-2; TRBD1 matches at 9 bases. This CDR3 is 15 amino acids long. The ends lost 8 bases at V and 8 bases at J; junction bases unmatched: 15. Germline lookup yields CDR1 MDHEN and CDR2 SYDVKM. CDR3 sequence reads: CASGSGTGTLNGYTF. CDR3 in DNA: TGTGCCAGCGGATCCGGGACAGGGACGTTAAACGGCTACACCTTC.

This clonotype was seen only a few times. The chain employs TRBV25-1 and TRBJ1-3; 7 bases match TRBD1. V lost 3 bases and J lost 0; bases outside the gene matches: 2. The CDR3 covers 15 residues. The V gene's germline CDR1 is MGHDK and CDR2 SYGVNS. The DNA for the CDR3 is TGTGCCAGCAGTGACGACAGGGTCTCTGGAAACACCATATATTTT. The encoded protein is CASSDDRVSGNTIYF.

The genes are TRBV12-3 or TRBV12-4 and TRBJ1-5; D call uncertain. V lost 7 bases to trimming and J lost 5 bases, with 18 bases between them. The CDR3 contains 15 residues. The CDR3 region is CASKRTDLLDQPQHF. CDR3 bases: TGTGCCAGCAAGCGGACGGACCTCCTCGATCAGCCCCAGCATTTT.